The clone carrying this T cell receptor (beta chain) was observed a handful of times. Its antigen is still unknown. The CDR3 is 14 residues long. The germline V gene has CDR1 MNHEY and CDR2 SMNVEV (reference sequence). Between the trimmed V and J ends, which lost 6 bases and 1 base, there was a span of 13 bases. MiXCR, run by TCRdb on the 5' RACE reads, gives a single entry per CDR3 protein. This table holds about 140,000 distinct CDR3 sequences, around 13% found once. This sample stems from a study of T-cell memory formation after mild COVID-19. Study-level background: Each donor largely had its own TCR clusters. Study results and caveats: The pre-infection memory compartment contained some responding clones, suggesting cross-reactive memory joined. Clones shrinking between day 15 and 85 showed a balanced CD4/CD8 split, and those that grew later tilted toward CD4+.

Sequencing was done on a sample of PBMCs or a T cell subset sorted from them (not recorded which). The receptor was isolated from an adult woman who had mild COVID-19 (a few samples of this study predate the infection). Cell type and time point are not known. This chain joins TRBV27 and TRBJ2-7, with TRBD2 as a possible D gene (5 bases). The CDR3 DNA reads TGTGCCAGCAGCGAGGGCGTGCCGTCCTACGAGCAGTACTTC. This codes for CASSEGVPSYEQYF.